One and the same sample provided the 9 T cell receptor beta chains below, sequenced in a study of T cell responses to AZD1222 COVID-19 vaccine. The protocol was immunoSEQ multiplex PCR, while the TCRdb copy is restricted to in-frame clones and leaves out a portion. The sample has about 120,000 clones; 88% are singletons. The sample here was peripheral blood, taken on day 0 of AZD1222 vaccination. The receptors come from an adult in good health.

The rearrangement joins TRBV18 to TRBJ1-5; D is ambiguous. V lost 1 base, J lost 0 bases, and 7 bases lay in between. This CDR3 is built from 15 residues. CDR1 is KGHSH, CDR2 LQKENI, per germline. In DNA, the CDR3 is TGTGCCAGCTCACCACTAGGGAATAGCAATCAGCCCCAGCATTTT. This translates into CASSPLGNSNQPQHF. The complete variable domain, with remaining parts taken from reference TRBV18 and TRBJ1-5, reads NAGVMQNPRHLVRRRGQEARLRCSPMKGHSHVYWYRQLPEEGLKFMVYLQKENIIDESGMPKERFSAEFPKEGPSILRIQQVVRGDSAAYFCASSPLGNSNQPQHFGDGTRLSIL.

The CDR3 region has the DNA TGTGCCAGCAGTTTACACAGCCCAAGCTCCTACGAGCAGTACTTC. This translates into CASSLHSPSSYEQYF. V is TRBV28 and J is TRBJ2-7; D unresolved. CDR1 and CDR2 from the germline V gene are MDHEN and SYDVKM. The V gene lost 2 bases and the J gene lost 0 bases, with 11 bases spanning the gap. This CDR3 contains 15 residues.

The V gene is TRBV4-1, the J gene TRBJ2-5; maybe TRBD1 (7 bases). The V gene's germline CDR1 is MGHRA and CDR2 YSYEKL. Trimming cost V 2 bases and J 0 bases, with 13 bases left between them. This CDR3 comprises 16 residues. CDR3 DNA sequence: TGCGCCAGCAGCCAACCTCGCAGGGGGGACCAAGAGACCCAGTACTTC. Protein product: CASSQPRRGDQETQYF.

This clone was picked up one time. The gene calls are TRBV15 and TRBJ2-5, with 10 bases aligning to TRBD2. The CDR3 covers 16 residues. CDR1 is LNHNV and CDR2 is YYDKDF in the germline V gene (reference sequence). Trimming at V came to 2 bases and at J to 6 bases, leaving 9 bases not matched to a gene. The CDR3 is CATSRLWTSGQKTQYF. As DNA, the CDR3 is TGTGCCACCAGCAGACTCTGGACTAGCGGTCAAAAGACCCAGTACTTC.

The chain links TRBV5-1 to TRBJ1-2; the D gene is possibly TRBD1 (6 bases). Germline loops: CDR1 SGHRS, CDR2 YFSETQ. The CDR3 consists of 16 residues. Deletions cut 4 bases from V and 5 bases from J, with 21 bases between. As DNA, the CDR3 is TGCGCCAGCAGCGAGGACCAGGGGAGTTTGGTTTATGGCTACACCTTC. Amino acid sequence: CASSEDQGSLVYGYTF.

J is TRBJ1-6 and V is TRBV7-3, with D possibly matching TRBD1 (6 bases). CDR1 is SGHTA and CDR2 is FQGTGA in the germline V gene. Trimming pared 5 bases from V and 12 bases from J, leaving 14 bases between. CDR3 length equals 13 residues. The CDR3 loop is CASSPAGEGPLHF. CDR3 DNA sequence: TGTGCCAGCAGCCCAGCAGGGGAAGGACCCCTCCACTTT.

CDR3 in DNA: TGTGCCAGCAGCCCCAGGGTGGTCACTGGGGCCAACGTCCTGACTTTC. This translates into CASSPRVVTGANVLTF. This chain connects TRBV7-2 to TRBJ2-6, with D perhaps TRBD1 (5 bases). The V and J ends lost 5 bases and 2 bases respectively, with 13 bases between them. The CDR3 is 16 amino acids. Per germline, CDR1 SGHTA and CDR2 FQGNSA. The variable domain in full, completed from reference TRBV7-2 and TRBJ2-6, reads GAGVSQSPSNKVTEKGKDVELRCDPISGHTALYWYRQSLGQGLEFLIYFQGNSAPDKSGLPSDRFSAERTGGSVSTLTIQRTQQEDSAVYLCASSPRVVTGANVLTFGAGSRLTVL.

The chain carries TRBV2 and TRBJ1-2; TRBD1 might be the D (5 bases). CDR1 and CDR2 (germline): SNHLY, FYNNEI. The CDR3 has 13 amino acids. V lost 9 bases and J 3 bases, leaving 14 bases between the germline ends. This CDR3 reads CASHRLRDYGYTF. DNA for the CDR3: TGTGCCAGTCACAGGCTGAGAGACTATGGCTACACCTTC.

V gene TRBV7-8 combines with J gene TRBJ1-2; 8 nucleotides align to TRBD1. J lost 2 bases, V lost 4 bases, and 9 bases had no gene match. CDR3 length equals 16 residues. The germline gives CDR1 SGHVS, CDR2 FQNEAQ. The DNA for the CDR3 is TGTGCCAGCAGCTCAATAGCAGGGGGCCTGAACTATGGCTACACCTTC. It codes for CASSSIAGGLNYGYTF.